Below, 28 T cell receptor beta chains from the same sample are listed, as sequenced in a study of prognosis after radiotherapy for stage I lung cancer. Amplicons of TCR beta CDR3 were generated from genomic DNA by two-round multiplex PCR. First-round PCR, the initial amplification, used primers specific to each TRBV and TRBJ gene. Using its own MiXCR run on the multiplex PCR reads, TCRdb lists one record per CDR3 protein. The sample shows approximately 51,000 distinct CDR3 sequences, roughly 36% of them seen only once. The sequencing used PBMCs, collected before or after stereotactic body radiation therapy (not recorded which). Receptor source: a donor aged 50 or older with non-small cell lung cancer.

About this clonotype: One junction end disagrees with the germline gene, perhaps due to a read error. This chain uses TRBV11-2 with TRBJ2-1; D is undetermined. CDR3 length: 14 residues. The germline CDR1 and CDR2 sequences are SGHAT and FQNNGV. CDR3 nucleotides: TGTGCCAGCAGCCGGAGTAGCTCTTACAATGAGCAGTCCTTC. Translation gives CASSRSSSYNEQSF.

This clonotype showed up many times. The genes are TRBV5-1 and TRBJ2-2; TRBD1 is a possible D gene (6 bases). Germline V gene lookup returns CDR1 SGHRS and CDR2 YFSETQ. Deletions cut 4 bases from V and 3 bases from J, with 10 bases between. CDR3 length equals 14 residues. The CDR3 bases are TGCGCCAGCAGCCCCGAGGGGGACACCGGGGAGCTGTTTTTT. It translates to CASSPEGDTGELFF.

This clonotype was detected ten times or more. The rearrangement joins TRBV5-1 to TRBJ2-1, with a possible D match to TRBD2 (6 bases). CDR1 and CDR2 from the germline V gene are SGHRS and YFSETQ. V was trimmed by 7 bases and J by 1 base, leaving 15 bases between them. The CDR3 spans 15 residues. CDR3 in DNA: TGCGCCAGCGGAGGGTTGGTAGGGTCCTACAATGAGCAGTTCTTC. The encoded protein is CASGGLVGSYNEQFF.

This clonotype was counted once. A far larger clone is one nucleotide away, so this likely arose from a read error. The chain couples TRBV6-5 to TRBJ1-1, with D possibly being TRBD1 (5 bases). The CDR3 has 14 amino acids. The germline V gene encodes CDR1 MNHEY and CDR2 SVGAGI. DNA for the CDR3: TGTGCCAGCATTTACTCGAGCAGGGACACTGAAGCTTTCTTT. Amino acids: CASIYSSRDTEAFF.

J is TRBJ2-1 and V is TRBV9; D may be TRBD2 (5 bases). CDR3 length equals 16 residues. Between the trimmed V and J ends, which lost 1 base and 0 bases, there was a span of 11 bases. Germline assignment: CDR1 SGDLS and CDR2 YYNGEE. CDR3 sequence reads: CASSVSGSISYNEQFF. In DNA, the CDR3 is TGTGCCAGCAGCGTATCGGGAAGCATCTCCTACAATGAGCAGTTCTTC. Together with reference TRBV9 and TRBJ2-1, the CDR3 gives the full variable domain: DSGVTQTPKHLITATGQRVTLRCSPRSGDLSVYWYQQSLDQGLQFLIQYYNGEERAKGNILERFSAQQFPDLHSELNLSSLELGDSALYFCASSVSGSISYNEQFFGPGTRLTVL.

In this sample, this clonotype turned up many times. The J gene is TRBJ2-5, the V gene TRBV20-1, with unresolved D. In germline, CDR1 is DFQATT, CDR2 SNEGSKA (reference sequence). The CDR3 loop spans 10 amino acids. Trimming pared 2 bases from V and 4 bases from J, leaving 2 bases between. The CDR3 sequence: CSARTETQYF. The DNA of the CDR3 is TGCAGTGCTAGAACAGAGACCCAGTACTTC.

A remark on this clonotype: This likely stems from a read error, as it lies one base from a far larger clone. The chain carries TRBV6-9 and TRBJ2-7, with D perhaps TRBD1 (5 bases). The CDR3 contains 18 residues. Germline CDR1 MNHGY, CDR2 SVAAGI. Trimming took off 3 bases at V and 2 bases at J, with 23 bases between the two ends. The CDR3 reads CASSYLSRVPQAPYEQYF. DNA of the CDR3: TGTGCCAGCAGTTACCTGAGCAGGGTCCCACAGGCTCCCTACGAGCAGTACTTC.

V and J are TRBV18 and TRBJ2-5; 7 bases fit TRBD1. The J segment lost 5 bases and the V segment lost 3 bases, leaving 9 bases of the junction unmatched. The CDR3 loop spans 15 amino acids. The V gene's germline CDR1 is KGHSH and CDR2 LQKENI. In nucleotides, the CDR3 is TGTGCCAGCTCACCGAGGACAGGTGGCATCGAGACCCAGTACTTC. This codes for CASSPRTGGIETQYF.

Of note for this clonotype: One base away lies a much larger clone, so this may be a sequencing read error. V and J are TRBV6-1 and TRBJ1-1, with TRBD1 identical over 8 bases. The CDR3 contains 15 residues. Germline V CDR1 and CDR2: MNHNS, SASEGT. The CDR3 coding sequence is TGTGCCAGCTCCCTCACAGGGGGGGTGAACACTGAATCTTTCTTT. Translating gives CASSLTGGVNTESFF.

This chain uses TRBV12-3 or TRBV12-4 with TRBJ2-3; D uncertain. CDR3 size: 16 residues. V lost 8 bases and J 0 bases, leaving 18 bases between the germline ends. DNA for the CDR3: TGTGCCAGCTTGCCCAGTACGACGGCCAGCACAGATACGCAGTATTTT. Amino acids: CASLPSTTASTDTQYF.

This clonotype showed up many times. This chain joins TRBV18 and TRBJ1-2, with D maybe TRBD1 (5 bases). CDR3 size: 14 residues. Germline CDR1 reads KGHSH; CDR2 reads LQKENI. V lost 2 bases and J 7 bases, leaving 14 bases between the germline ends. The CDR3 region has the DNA TGTGCCAGCTCACCAATCGGCAGGGAAGGTGGCTACACCTTC. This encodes CASSPIGREGGYTF.

This CDR3 is CASSPLTSGNTDTQYF. The CDR3 nucleotides read TGTGCCAGCAGCCCGTTGACTAGCGGGAACACAGATACGCAGTATTTT. The chain joins TRBV9 to TRBJ2-3; 11 bases are shared with TRBD2. The CDR3 runs to 16 residues. Germline lookup yields CDR1 SGDLS and CDR2 YYNGEE. J lost 2 bases, V lost 4 bases, and 6 bases had no gene match.

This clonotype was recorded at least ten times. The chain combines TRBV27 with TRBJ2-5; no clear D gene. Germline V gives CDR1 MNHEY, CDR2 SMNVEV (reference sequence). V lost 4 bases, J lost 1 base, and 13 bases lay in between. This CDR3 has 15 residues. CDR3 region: CASSSLLGTQETQYF. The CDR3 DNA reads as TGTGCCAGCAGTTCCCTCCTCGGAACCCAAGAGACCCAGTACTTC.

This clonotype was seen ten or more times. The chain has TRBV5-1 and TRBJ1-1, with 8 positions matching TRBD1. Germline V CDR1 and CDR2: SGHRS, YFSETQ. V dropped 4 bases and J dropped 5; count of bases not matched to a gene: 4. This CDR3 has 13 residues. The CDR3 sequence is CASSIRGQTEAFF. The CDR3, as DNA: TGCGCCAGCAGCATCAGGGGGCAGACTGAAGCTTTCTTT.

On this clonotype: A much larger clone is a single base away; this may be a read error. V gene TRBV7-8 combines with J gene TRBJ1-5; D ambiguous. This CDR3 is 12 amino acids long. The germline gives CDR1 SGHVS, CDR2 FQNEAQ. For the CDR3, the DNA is TGTGCCAGCAGCCTTGAGGGCCAGCCCAAGCATTTT. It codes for CASSLEGQPKHF.

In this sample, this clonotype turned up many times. CDR3 DNA sequence: TGTGCCAGCAGCTTATACCCCCCGGACAGGGGGACCACGGACGGCTACACCTTC. Its translation: CASSLYPPDRGTTDGYTF. V usage is TRBV7-8 and J usage is TRBJ1-2; 10 bases match TRBD1. The junction had 17 bases not matched to a gene; V was cut back by 2 bases and J by 8 bases. CDR1 is SGHVS and CDR2 is FQNEAQ in the germline V gene. The CDR3 covers 18 residues.

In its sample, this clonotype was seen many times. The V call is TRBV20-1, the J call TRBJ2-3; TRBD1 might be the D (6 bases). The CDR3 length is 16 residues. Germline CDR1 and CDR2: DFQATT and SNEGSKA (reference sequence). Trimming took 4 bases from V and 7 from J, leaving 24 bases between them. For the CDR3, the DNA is TGCAGTGCTAATCCCGAGACAGGAGCCCGGAGAAATACGCAGTATTTT. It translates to CSANPETGARRNTQYF.

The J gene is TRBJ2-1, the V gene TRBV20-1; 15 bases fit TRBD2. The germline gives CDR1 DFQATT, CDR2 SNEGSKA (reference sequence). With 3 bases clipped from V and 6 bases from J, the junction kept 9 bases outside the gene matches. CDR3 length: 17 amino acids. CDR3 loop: CSASEDGLAGGPNEQFF. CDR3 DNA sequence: TGCAGTGCTAGCGAGGACGGACTAGCGGGAGGGCCCAATGAGCAGTTCTTC.

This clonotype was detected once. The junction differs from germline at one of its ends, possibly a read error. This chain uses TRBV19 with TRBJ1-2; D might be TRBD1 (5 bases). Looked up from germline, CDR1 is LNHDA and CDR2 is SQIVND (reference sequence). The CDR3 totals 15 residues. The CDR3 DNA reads TGTTCCAGTAATACGAGGGGAGGTGTCGACTATTGCTACACCTTC. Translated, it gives CSSNTRGGVDYCYTF.

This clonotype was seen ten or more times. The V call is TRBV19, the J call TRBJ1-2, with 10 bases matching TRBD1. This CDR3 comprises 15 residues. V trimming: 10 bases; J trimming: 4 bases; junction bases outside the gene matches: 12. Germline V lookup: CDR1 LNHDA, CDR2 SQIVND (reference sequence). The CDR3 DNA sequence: TGTGCCACCCAGACAGGGGGCCTTTATGGCTATGGCTACACCTTC. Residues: CATQTGGLYGYGYTF.

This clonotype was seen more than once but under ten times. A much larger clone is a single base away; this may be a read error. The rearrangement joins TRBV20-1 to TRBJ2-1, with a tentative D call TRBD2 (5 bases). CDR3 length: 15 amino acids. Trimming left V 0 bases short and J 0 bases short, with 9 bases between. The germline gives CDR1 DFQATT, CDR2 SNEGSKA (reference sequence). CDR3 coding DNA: TGCAGTGCTAGAGAGAGGGCGTGCTCCTACAATGAGCAGTTCTTC. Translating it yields CSARERACSYNEQFF.

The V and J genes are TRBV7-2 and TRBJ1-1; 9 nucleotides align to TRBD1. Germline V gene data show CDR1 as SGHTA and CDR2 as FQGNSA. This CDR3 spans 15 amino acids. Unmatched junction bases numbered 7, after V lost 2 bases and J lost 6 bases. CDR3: CASSLLPQGASEAFF. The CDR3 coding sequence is TGTGCCAGCAGCTTATTGCCACAGGGGGCTTCTGAAGCTTTCTTT.

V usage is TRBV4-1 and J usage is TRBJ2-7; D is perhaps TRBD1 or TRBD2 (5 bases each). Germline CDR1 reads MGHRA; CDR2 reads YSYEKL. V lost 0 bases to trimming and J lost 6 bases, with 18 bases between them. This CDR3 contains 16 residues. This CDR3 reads CASSQDSVGAGTEQYF. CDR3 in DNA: TGCGCCAGCAGCCAAGATTCGGTGGGTGCAGGGACCGAGCAGTACTTC.

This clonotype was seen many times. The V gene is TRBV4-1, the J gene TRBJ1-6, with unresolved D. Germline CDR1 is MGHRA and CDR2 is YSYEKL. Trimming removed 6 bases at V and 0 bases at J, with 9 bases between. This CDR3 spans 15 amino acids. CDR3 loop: CASSPGSSYNSPLHF. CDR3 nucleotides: TGCGCCAGCAGTCCAGGAAGCTCCTATAATTCACCCCTCCACTTT.

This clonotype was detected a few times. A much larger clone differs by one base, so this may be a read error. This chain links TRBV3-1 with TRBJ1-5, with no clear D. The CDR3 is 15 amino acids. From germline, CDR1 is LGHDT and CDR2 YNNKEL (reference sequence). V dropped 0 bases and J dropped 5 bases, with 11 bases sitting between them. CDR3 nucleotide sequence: TGTGCCAGCAGCCAAGATTTTGTTGAGGATCAGCCCCAGCATTTT. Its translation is CASSQDFVEDQPQHF.

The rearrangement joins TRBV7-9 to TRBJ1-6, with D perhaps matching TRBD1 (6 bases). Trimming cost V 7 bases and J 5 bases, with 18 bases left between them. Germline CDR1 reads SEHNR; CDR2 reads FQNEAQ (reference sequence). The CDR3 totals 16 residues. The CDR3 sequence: CASTTGNGLNNSPLHF. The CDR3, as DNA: TGTGCCAGCACCACAGGGAACGGCCTAAATAATTCACCCCTCCACTTT.

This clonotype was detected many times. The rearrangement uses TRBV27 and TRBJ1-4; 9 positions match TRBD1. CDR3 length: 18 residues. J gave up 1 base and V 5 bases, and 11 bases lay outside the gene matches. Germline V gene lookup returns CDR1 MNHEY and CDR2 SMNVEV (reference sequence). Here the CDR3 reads CASSPYPPGQGTNEKLFF. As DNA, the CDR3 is TGTGCCAGCAGTCCATACCCCCCGGGACAGGGAACTAATGAAAAACTGTTTTTT.

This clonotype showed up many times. CDR3 bases: TGTGCCACCAGGGGGGATCAGGGTCAGTACAATGAGCAGTTCTTC. It encodes CATRGDQGQYNEQFF. The V and J genes are TRBV24-1 and TRBJ2-1, with D perhaps TRBD1 or TRBD2 (5 bases each). This CDR3 has 15 residues. CDR1 KGHDR and CDR2 SFDVKD come from the germline V gene. V lost 7 bases and J 4 bases, leaving 16 bases between the germline ends.